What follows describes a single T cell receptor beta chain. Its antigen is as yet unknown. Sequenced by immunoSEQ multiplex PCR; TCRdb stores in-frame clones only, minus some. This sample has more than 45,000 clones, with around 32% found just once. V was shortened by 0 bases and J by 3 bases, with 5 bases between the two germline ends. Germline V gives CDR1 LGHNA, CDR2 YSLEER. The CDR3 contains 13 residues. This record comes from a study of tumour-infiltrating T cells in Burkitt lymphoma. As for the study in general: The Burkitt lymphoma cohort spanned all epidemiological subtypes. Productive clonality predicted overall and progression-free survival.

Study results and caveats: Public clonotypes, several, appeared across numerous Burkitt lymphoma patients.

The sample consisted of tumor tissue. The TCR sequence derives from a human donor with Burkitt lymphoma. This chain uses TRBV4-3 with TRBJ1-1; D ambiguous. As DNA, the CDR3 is TGCGCCAGCAGCCAAGATAGGGACACTGAAGCTTTCTTT. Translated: CASSQDRDTEAFF.